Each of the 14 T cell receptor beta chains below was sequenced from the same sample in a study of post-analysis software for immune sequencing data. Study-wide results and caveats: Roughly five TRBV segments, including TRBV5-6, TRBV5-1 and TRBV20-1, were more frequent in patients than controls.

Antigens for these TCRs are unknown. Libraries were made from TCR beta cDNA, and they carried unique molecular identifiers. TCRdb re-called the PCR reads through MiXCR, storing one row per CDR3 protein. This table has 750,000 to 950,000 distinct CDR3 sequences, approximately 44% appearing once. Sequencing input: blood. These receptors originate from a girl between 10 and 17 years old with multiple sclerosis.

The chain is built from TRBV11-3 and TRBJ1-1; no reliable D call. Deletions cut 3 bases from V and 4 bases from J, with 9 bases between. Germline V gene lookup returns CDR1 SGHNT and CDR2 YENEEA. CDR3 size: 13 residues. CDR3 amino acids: CASSFQAGTEAFF. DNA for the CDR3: TGTGCCAGCAGCTTTCAGGCGGGCACTGAAGCTTTCTTT.

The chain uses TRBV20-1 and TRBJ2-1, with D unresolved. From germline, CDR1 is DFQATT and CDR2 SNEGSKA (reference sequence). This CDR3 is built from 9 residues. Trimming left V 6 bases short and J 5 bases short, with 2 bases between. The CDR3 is CSANNEQFF. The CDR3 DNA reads TGCAGTGCCAACAATGAGCAGTTCTTC.

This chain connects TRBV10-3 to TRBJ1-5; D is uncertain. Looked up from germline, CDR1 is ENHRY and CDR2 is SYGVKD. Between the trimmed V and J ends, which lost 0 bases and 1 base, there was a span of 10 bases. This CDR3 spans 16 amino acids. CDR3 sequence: CAISESGGMSNQPQHF. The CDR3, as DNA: TGTGCCATCAGTGAGTCTGGCGGGATGAGCAATCAGCCCCAGCATTTT.

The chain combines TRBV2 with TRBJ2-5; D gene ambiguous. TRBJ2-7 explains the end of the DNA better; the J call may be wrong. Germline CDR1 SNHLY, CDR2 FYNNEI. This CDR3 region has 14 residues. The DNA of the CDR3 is TGTGCCAGCATCCCCGCCGGATTCCGCTACGAGCAGTACTTC. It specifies CASIPAGFRYEQYF.

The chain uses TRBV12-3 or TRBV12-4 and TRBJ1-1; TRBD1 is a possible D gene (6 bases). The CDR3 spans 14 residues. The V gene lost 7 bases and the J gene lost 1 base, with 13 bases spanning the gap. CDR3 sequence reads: CASIRQVGNTEAFF. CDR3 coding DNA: TGTGCCAGCATTAGACAGGTCGGGAACACTGAAGCTTTCTTT.

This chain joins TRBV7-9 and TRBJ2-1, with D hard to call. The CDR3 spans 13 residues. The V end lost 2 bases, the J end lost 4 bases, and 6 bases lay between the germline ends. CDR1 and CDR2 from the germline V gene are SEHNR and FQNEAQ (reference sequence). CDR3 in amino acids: CASSLIQYNEQFF. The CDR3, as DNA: TGTGCCAGCAGCTTAATACAGTACAATGAGCAGTTCTTC. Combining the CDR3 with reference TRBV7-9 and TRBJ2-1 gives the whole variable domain DTGVSQNPRHKITKRGQNVTFRCDPISEHNRLYWYRQTLGQGPEFLTYFQNEAQLEKSRLLSDRFSAERPKGSFSTLEIQRTEQGDSAMYLCASSLIQYNEQFFGPGTRLTVL.

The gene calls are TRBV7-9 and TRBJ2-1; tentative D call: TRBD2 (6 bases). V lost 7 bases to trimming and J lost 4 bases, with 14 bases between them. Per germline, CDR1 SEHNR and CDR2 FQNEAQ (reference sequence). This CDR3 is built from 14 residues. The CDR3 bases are TGTGCCAGCAACCAACCGGGACTTTACAATGAGCAGTTCTTC. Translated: CASNQPGLYNEQFF.

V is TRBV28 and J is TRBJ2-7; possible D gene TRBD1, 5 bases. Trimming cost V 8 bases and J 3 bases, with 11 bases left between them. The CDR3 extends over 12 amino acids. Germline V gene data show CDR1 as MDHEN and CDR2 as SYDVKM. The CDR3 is CASSRAIYEQYF. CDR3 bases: TGTGCCAGCTCCAGGGCTATCTACGAGCAGTACTTC.

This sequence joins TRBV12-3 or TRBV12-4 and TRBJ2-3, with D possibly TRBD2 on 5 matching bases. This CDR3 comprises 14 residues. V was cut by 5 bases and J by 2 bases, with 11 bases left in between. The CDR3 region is CASSADGNTDTQYF. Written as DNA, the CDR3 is TGTGCCAGCAGTGCCGACGGGAACACAGATACGCAGTATTTT.

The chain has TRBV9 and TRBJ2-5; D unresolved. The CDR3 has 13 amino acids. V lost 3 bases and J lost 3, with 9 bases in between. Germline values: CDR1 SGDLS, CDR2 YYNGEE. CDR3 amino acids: CASSGAPEETQYF. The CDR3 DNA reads TGTGCCAGCAGCGGAGCCCCTGAAGAGACCCAGTACTTC.

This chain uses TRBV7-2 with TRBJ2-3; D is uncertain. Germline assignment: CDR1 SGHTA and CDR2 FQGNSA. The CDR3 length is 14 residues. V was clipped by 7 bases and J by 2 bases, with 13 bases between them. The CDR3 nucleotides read TGTGCCAGCACCACCGGGCGTAACACAGATACGCAGTATTTT. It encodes CASTTGRNTDTQYF.

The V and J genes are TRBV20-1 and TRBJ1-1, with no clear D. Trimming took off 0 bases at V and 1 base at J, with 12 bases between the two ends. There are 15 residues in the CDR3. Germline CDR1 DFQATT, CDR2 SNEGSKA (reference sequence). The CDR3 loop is CSARDGGRANTEAFF. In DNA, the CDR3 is TGCAGTGCTAGAGATGGCGGACGGGCGAACACTGAAGCTTTCTTT.

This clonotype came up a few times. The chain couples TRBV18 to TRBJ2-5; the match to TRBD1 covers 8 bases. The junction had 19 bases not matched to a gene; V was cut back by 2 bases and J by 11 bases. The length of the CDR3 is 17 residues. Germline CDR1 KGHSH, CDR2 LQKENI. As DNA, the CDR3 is TGTGCCAGCTCACCATTCTTCCCAGGGGGCGCGACGGGAGAGCAGTACTTC. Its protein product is CASSPFFPGGATGEQYF.

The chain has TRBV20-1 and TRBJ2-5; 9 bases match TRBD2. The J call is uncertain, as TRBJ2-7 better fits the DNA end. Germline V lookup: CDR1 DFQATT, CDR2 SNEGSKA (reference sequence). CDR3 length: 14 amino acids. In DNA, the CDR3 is TGCAGTGCTAGAGATTCAACTAGCGGGTACGAGCAGTACTTC. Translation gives CSARDSTSGYEQYF.